There are a few counts of the clone carrying this T cell receptor (beta chain). What it binds is not known. Germline-derived CDR1 and CDR2 are LNHDA and SQIVND (reference sequence). The CDR3 totals 13 residues. V was clipped by 8 bases and J by 8 bases; unmatched bases: 8. The source of the sample is a study of T cells in localized non-small cell lung cancer. Study-level findings and limits: In adjacent lung, a median roughly 56 of the top 100 tumor clones were found. Tumor showed lower T cell clonality than uninvolved adjacent lung, where it was highest. Overall survival was longer when the density of T cells in the blood was higher. Sequencing involved a lone tumor region, leaving heterogeneity possible.

Repertoires were generated with immunoSEQ multiplex PCR, while TCRdb's copy carries only in-frame clones and drops some. The profile shows about 43,000 clones, roughly 90% of them singletons. The starting material was PBMCs, obtained before any cancer treatment. V is TRBV19 and J is TRBJ2-2; TRBD1 agrees at 7 bases. The source is a woman between 35 and 75 years old with stage II lung adenocarcinoma. CDR3 amino acids: CASGRQGGGELFF. In nucleotides, the CDR3 is TGTGCCAGTGGTAGACAGGGCGGTGGGGAGCTGTTTTTT.